The 21 T cell receptor beta chains presented below share a single source sample, sequenced in a study of OX40 agonist ivuxolimab in advanced cancers. Measured with immunoSEQ multiplex PCR; TCRdb has only the in-frame clones, and not every one. The sample lists about 66,000 clones, 75% to 95% seen once, with around 14% in the top ten. This material consisted of CD4+ or CD8+ T cells sorted from blood, taken in a trial of the OX40 agonist ivuxolimab. The receptors derive from an adult with an advanced solid tumor such as melanoma, head and neck, liver or kidney cancer.

The V and J genes are TRBV7-9 and TRBJ2-3; 9 nucleotides agree with TRBD1. Germline loops: CDR1 SEHNR, CDR2 FQNEAQ (reference sequence). J gave up 5 bases and V 5 bases, and 11 bases lay outside the gene matches. The CDR3 runs 16 residues. CDR3 bases: TGTGCCAGCAGCCCCATGGGGGACAGGGCCCGAGATACGCAGTATTTT. This codes for CASSPMGDRARDTQYF.

The rearrangement uses TRBV30 and TRBJ2-1; D remains ambiguous. The CDR3 contains 12 residues. V was pared by 0 bases and J by 6 bases, with 6 bases between. Germline loops: CDR1 GTSNPN, CDR2 SVGIG (reference sequence). The CDR3 spells CAWSVVANEQFF. The CDR3, as DNA: TGTGCCTGGAGTGTAGTAGCCAATGAGCAGTTCTTC.

The CDR3, as DNA: TGTGCCAGCAGCTCACAGGGACACACTGAAGCTTTCTTT. Its protein is CASSSQGHTEAFF. This chain uses TRBV7-2 with TRBJ1-1; tentative D call: TRBD1 (6 bases). Between the trimmed V and J ends, which lost 4 bases and 3 bases, there was a span of 9 bases. This CDR3 is built from 13 residues. CDR1 is SGHTA and CDR2 is FQGNSA in the germline V gene.

The chain has TRBV27 and TRBJ2-3, with D uncertain. The V gene lost 5 bases and the J gene lost 2 bases, with 14 bases spanning the gap. Germline V gene data show CDR1 as MNHEY and CDR2 as SMNVEV (reference sequence). This CDR3 spans 15 amino acids. In DNA, the CDR3 is TGTGCCAGCAGTCCTCAGGCTCGTCCCACAGATACGCAGTATTTT. It codes for CASSPQARPTDTQYF.

On this clone: Other nucleotide sequences from this sample produce the same CDR3. The rearrangement joins TRBV6-6 to TRBJ2-5, with TRBD1 identical over 7 bases. Losses at the gene ends were 7 bases for V and 5 bases for J; bases not matched to a gene: 13. This CDR3 is 15 amino acids long. The germline gives CDR1 MNHNY, CDR2 SVGAGI (reference sequence). CDR3 loop: CASTQQTGWKETQYF. The CDR3 region has the DNA TGTGCCAGCACTCAGCAGACAGGGTGGAAGGAGACCCAGTACTTC.

This chain connects TRBV28 to TRBJ2-3, with TRBD2 matching 11 bases. This CDR3 is 15 amino acids long. The germline V gene encodes CDR1 MDHEN and CDR2 SYDVKM. After removal of 2 bases from V and 3 bases from J, the junction contained 1 base not matched to a gene. CDR3 loop: CASSLIAGGTDTQYF. CDR3 DNA: TGTGCCAGCAGTTTAATAGCGGGAGGGACAGATACGCAGTATTTT.

This chain links TRBV7-3 with TRBJ2-7; D call uncertain. CDR1 is SGHTA, CDR2 FQGTGA, per germline. V was cut by 1 base and J by 3 bases, with 7 bases left in between. There are 13 residues in the CDR3. In DNA, the CDR3 is TGTGCCAGCAGCTTAAGCCCGCACTACGAGCAGTACTTC. Protein: CASSLSPHYEQYF.

The V call is TRBV19, the J call TRBJ1-5, with TRBD1 identical over 10 bases. The CDR3 runs to 14 residues. Germline trimming cut 9 bases from V and 11 bases from J; bases unmatched to any gene: 13. Germline assignment: CDR1 LNHDA and CDR2 SQIVND (reference sequence). CDR3 residues: CASETGGGNRAQHF. The CDR3 DNA reads TGTGCCAGCGAGACAGGGGGCGGTAATAGGGCCCAGCATTTT.

The genes are TRBV5-1 and TRBJ2-3; possibly TRBD2 for D (5 bases). V was cut by 1 base and J by 1 base, with 16 bases left in between. Germline V lookup: CDR1 SGHRS, CDR2 YFSETQ. The length of the CDR3 is 17 residues. In DNA, the CDR3 is TGCGCCAGCAGCTTGTATCCTTTGTTCGGGGGCACAGATACGCAGTATTTT. This encodes CASSLYPLFGGTDTQYF.

The genes are TRBV28 and TRBJ1-1; D is ambiguous. The germline CDR1 and CDR2 sequences are MDHEN and SYDVKM. The CDR3 loop spans 15 amino acids. V lost 7 bases, J lost 2 bases, and 17 bases lay in between. Here the CDR3 DNA reads TGTGCCAGCACATCCACCCCCAACAGAAACACTGAAGCTTTCTTT. Protein sequence: CASTSTPNRNTEAFF.

V gene TRBV28 combines with J gene TRBJ2-5; 7 bases align to TRBD1. The J segment lost 2 bases and the V segment lost 6 bases, leaving 6 bases of the junction unmatched. CDR3 length: 14 amino acids. CDR1 is MDHEN and CDR2 is SYDVKM in the germline V gene. The chain's CDR3 is CASSKGQEQETQYF. The CDR3 bases are TGTGCCAGCAGCAAAGGACAGGAGCAAGAGACCCAGTACTTC.

The chain recombines TRBV6-5 with TRBJ2-5; perhaps TRBD2 as D (6 bases). The ends were cut back, 7 bases at V and 1 base at J, with 13 bases in the middle. The CDR3 consists of 14 residues. Germline V gene data show CDR1 as MNHEY and CDR2 as SVGAGI. The CDR3 region is CASKPRLVQETQYF. CDR3 in DNA: TGTGCCAGCAAACCCCGACTAGTCCAAGAGACCCAGTACTTC.

Only a few counts were recorded for this clone. The chain joins TRBV28 to TRBJ1-1; weak D call: TRBD1 (5 bases). Looked up from germline, CDR1 is MDHEN and CDR2 is SYDVKM. V was trimmed by 2 bases and J by 5 bases, leaving 9 bases between them. The CDR3 contains 13 residues. The CDR3 DNA follows: TGTGCCAGCAGTTTAATCTGGGGGACTGAAGCTTTCTTT. It yields the protein CASSLIWGTEAFF.

This chain joins TRBV28 and TRBJ1-3; TRBD1 aligns across 7 bases. V trimming: 6 bases; J trimming: 2 bases; junction bases outside the gene matches: 7. Germline V lookup: CDR1 MDHEN, CDR2 SYDVKM. The CDR3 sequence is 15 residues long. CDR3 in DNA: TGTGCCAGCAGATACTCAGGGGGAACTGGAAACACCATATATTTT. Translation: CASRYSGGTGNTIYF. The entire variable domain, with the rest obtained from reference TRBV28 and TRBJ1-3, is as follows: DVKVTQSSRYLVKRTGEKVFLECVQDMDHENMFWYRQDPGLGLRLIYFSYDVKMKEKGDIPEGYSVSREKKERFSLILESASTNQTSMYLCASRYSGGTGNTIYFGEGSWLTVV.

The gene calls are TRBV6-5 and TRBJ1-1, with 7 bases identical to TRBD1. The junction had 8 bases not matched to a gene; V was cut back by 6 bases and J by 4 bases. CDR1 is MNHEY, CDR2 SVGAGI, per germline. The CDR3 runs 14 residues. The CDR3 coding sequence is TGTGCCAGCAGACGACAGGGTGGAGCCACTGAAGCTTTCTTT. It is translated as CASRRQGGATEAFF.

The V and J genes are TRBV25-1 and TRBJ2-2; 7 nucleotides line up with TRBD1. The trim removed 4 bases at V and 4 bases at J, leaving 3 bases unmatched. Germline CDR1 reads MGHDK; CDR2 reads SYGVNS. The CDR3 is 14 residues long. The CDR3 DNA sequence: TGTGCCAGCAGTGCGGCAGGGGGCACCGGGGAGCTGTTTTTT. The encoded protein is CASSAAGGTGELFF.

This chain connects TRBV28 to TRBJ2-3; the match to TRBD1 covers 8 bases. CDR3 length equals 17 residues. Unmatched junction bases numbered 11, after V lost 6 bases and J lost 0 bases. Germline CDR1 reads MDHEN; CDR2 reads SYDVKM. The CDR3 loop reads CASRAGGGYGSTDTQYF. As DNA, the CDR3 is TGTGCCAGCAGGGCAGGGGGCGGGTACGGGAGCACAGATACGCAGTATTTT.

The chain couples TRBV14 to TRBJ1-1; D is unclear. CDR1 and CDR2 (germline): SGHDN, FVKESK. Trimming left V 3 bases short and J 1 base short, with 6 bases between. CDR3 length equals 13 residues. CDR3 coding DNA: TGTGCCAGCAGCCAGCGGGGGAACACTGAAGCTTTCTTT. Residues: CASSQRGNTEAFF.

The chain couples TRBV7-3 to TRBJ2-3; no definite D call. The V end was cut by 2 bases, the J end by 5 bases, with 8 bases between. The CDR3 length is 13 residues. CDR1 is SGHTA and CDR2 is FQGTGA in the germline V gene. The CDR3 sequence: CASSLEALDTQYF. Here the CDR3 DNA reads TGTGCCAGCAGCTTAGAAGCGTTAGATACGCAGTATTTT.

The V gene is TRBV20-1, the J gene TRBJ2-5; D is uncertain. V was shortened by 4 bases and J by 5 bases, with 8 bases between the two germline ends. The CDR3 is 11 amino acids. Germline loops: CDR1 DFQATT, CDR2 SNEGSKA (reference sequence). In nucleotides, the CDR3 is TGCAGTGCTAAGAAAGTGGAGACCCAGTACTTC. Amino acids: CSAKKVETQYF.

The chain carries TRBV10-1 and TRBJ2-3; 8 bases are shared with TRBD1. The CDR3 length is 13 residues. Per the germline V gene, CDR1 is WNHNN and CDR2 is SYGVQD (reference sequence). The V segment lost 8 bases and the J segment 1 base; nucleotides outside the gene matches: 2. In nucleotides, the CDR3 is TGCGCCAGCCAGGGGGCCCGCACAGATACGCAGTATTTT. It codes for CASQGARTDTQYF.